The present T cell receptor beta chain was sequenced within a study of T cell responses to AZD1222 COVID-19 vaccine. The assay was immunoSEQ multiplex PCR, and TCRdb's table has in-frame clones only and misses some. The sample comprises fewer than 150,000 clones, about 93% of which are singletons, and about 0.91% rests with the top ten. The CDR3 is 16 amino acids. Germline CDR1 and CDR2: SGHRS and YFSETQ. Trimming stripped 0 bases from V and 4 bases from J, with 17 bases between. Sequencing used peripheral blood, obtained on day 0 of AZD1222 vaccination. The TCR was taken from an adult in good health. V is TRBV5-1 and J is TRBJ2-7; possibly TRBD2 for D (6 bases). The CDR3 loop reads CASSLGAGRADYEQYF. CDR3 DNA sequence: TGCGCCAGCAGCTTGGGGGCCGGGAGAGCCGATTACGAGCAGTACTTC.